These 7 T cell receptor beta chains were all obtained from the same sample, sequenced in a study of Ad26.COV2.S vaccination and SARS-CoV-2 variants (dated by TCRdb to the early 2020s). Libraries were constructed by the immunoSEQ multiplex PCR assay. TCRdb's version of the immuneACCESS table is confined to in-frame rearrangements and falls short of the full clone set. An unresolved V gene accounts for under half of the shortfall where checked; the remainder is of unknown origin. The sample table lists hundreds of thousands of clones, around 92% of them with a count of one. The top ten hold about 1.5% of the sample. Taken with the paper, the label for treatment or condition translates to: roughly 20 received Ad26.COV2.S at low or high dose, single or two shots; roughly five received placebo; per-sample allocation not given. For vaccine and placebo recipients, the sequenced repertoires came from samples collected on day 63 after the first injection.

The material was peripheral blood, obtained in a trial of Ad26.COV2.S vaccine versus placebo. All receptors derive from a person aged 18 to 65 who received the Ad26.COV2.S COVID-19 vaccine or a placebo.

The chain joins TRBV6-6 to TRBJ1-2; no reliable D call. Per germline, CDR1 MNHNY and CDR2 SVGAGI (reference sequence). The CDR3 length is 14 residues. The V and J ends lost 5 bases and 6 bases respectively, with 16 bases between them. CDR3: CASSPSTLRHGYTF. CDR3 bases: TGTGCCAGCAGTCCTTCGACATTGCGTCATGGCTACACCTTC.

This sequence joins TRBV4-1 and TRBJ1-6, with a tentative D call TRBD1 (5 bases). In germline, CDR1 is MGHRA, CDR2 YSYEKL. CDR3 size: 15 residues. The V and J ends lost 3 bases and 3 bases respectively, with 9 bases between them. The chain's CDR3 is CASSQGGDYNSPLHF. The CDR3 nucleotides are TGCGCCAGCAGCCAGGGAGGGGACTATAATTCACCCCTCCACTTT.

The CDR3 spells CASSHSHLAGVTGELFF. DNA of the CDR3: TGTGCCAGCAGCCATTCTCACCTAGCGGGAGTAACCGGGGAGCTGTTTTTT. J is TRBJ2-2 and V is TRBV16; 10 bases align to TRBD2. The CDR3 contains 17 residues. Germline assignment: CDR1 KGHSY and CDR2 FQNENV. J gave up 5 bases and V 3 bases, and 9 bases lay outside the gene matches.

J is TRBJ1-1 and V is TRBV10-3, with no clear D. Trimming shortened V by 8 bases and J by 2 bases, and 12 bases separated the two germline ends. Looked up from germline, CDR1 is ENHRY and CDR2 is SYGVKD. CDR3 length equals 13 residues. CDR3 in amino acids: CAIGKASNTEAFF. DNA for the CDR3: TGTGCCATCGGGAAAGCCTCTAACACTGAAGCTTTCTTT.

The chain employs TRBV7-8 and TRBJ1-5; 7 bases match TRBD1. The CDR3 is 16 amino acids. V dropped 5 bases and J dropped 4; count of bases not matched to a gene: 11. The germline V gene encodes CDR1 SGHVS and CDR2 FQNEAQ. CDR3 region: CASSPSHSRGNQPQHF. CDR3 nucleotides: TGTGCCAGCAGCCCGAGCCACTCCAGGGGGAATCAGCCCCAGCATTTT.

The rearrangement links TRBV25-1 to TRBJ2-5; 10 bases line up with TRBD2. Per the germline V gene, CDR1 is MGHDK and CDR2 is SYGVNS. Trimming at V came to 3 bases and at J to 5 bases, leaving 9 bases not matched to a gene. The CDR3 is made up of 16 amino acids. CDR3 region: CASSDGAVSGRETQYF. The CDR3 DNA follows: TGTGCCAGCAGTGATGGGGCTGTTAGCGGGAGGGAGACCCAGTACTTC.

V usage is TRBV6-5 and J usage is TRBJ1-2; D gene unclear. Germline CDR1 is MNHEY and CDR2 is SVGAGI. The CDR3 contains 13 residues. The ends were cut back, 7 bases at V and 5 bases at J, with 14 bases in the middle. The CDR3 DNA reads as TGTGCCAGCAAAATGGACGGCCGGTATGGCTACACCTTC. It specifies CASKMDGRYGYTF.